This T cell receptor beta chain comes out of a study of T cell responses to AZD1222 COVID-19 vaccine. As for this clone: Its specificity is unknown.

General observations from the study: Every sample of the repertoires postdated the peak T cell response. Baseline seropositivity characterized only a handful of AZD1222 recipients. White British people made up most donors, females outnumbered males, and clonal diversity was possibly underestimated.

Germline V CDR1 and CDR2: LGHDT, YNNKEL (reference sequence). This CDR3 comprises 15 residues. The J segment lost 4 bases and the V segment lost 4 bases, leaving 9 bases of the junction unmatched. The assay was immunoSEQ multiplex PCR, and TCRdb's table has in-frame clones only and misses some. The sample has roughly 120,000 clones, more than 85% seen once; the top ten hold under 3.5%. The source of this sequence is an adult in good health. This chain uses TRBV3-1 (or the pseudogene TRBV3-2) with TRBJ1-2, with 7 bases that match TRBD1. This specimen was peripheral blood, taken on day 0 of AZD1222 vaccination. CDR3 sequence (DNA): TGTGCCAGCAGCCTAAACAGGGGCTTTAGCTATGGCTACACCTTC. It is translated as CASSLNRGFSYGYTF.